These 8 T cell receptor beta chains share one sample of origin, sequenced in a study of type 1 regulatory T cells. What these receptors recognize is not known. Each CDR3 protein is one row after TCRdb ran MiXCR on the reads. The sample has 63,000 or so distinct CDR3 sequences; nearly 50% are singletons. Specimen: cultured non-Tr1 T cells, either the whole culture or a sorted T cell fraction (not recorded which). The receptors were gathered from a human donor in good health.

This sequence joins TRBV20-1 and TRBJ2-5; perhaps TRBD1 as D (5 bases). This CDR3 comprises 12 residues. Per the germline V gene, CDR1 is DFQATT and CDR2 is SNEGSKA (reference sequence). V was cut by 0 bases and J by 8 bases, with 10 bases left in between. The CDR3 DNA sequence: TGCAGTGCTAGAGAGGGGCTGAAAACCCAGTACTTC. Protein sequence: CSAREGLKTQYF.

The rearrangement uses TRBV2 and TRBJ2-3, with TRBD1 as a possible D gene (6 bases). Trimming left V 3 bases short and J 0 bases short, with 19 bases between. Per the germline V gene, CDR1 is SNHLY and CDR2 is FYNNEI. This CDR3 has 18 residues. CDR3 in DNA: TGTGCCAGCAGTGACCCTACCAGGGGACATCTGAGCACAGATACGCAGTATTTT. This sequence encodes CASSDPTRGHLSTDTQYF.

The rearrangement joins TRBV20-1 to TRBJ2-3; 12 bases agree with TRBD1. From germline, CDR1 is DFQATT and CDR2 SNEGSKA (reference sequence). The CDR3 consists of 20 residues. The trim removed 6 bases at V and 5 bases at J, leaving 24 bases unmatched. Here the CDR3 reads CSAQGLRGDRDRGLGDTQYF. The CDR3 nucleotides read TGCAGTGCCCAAGGCCTCCGTGGGGACCGGGACAGGGGGCTTGGAGATACGCAGTATTTT.

This chain uses TRBV12-5 with TRBJ1-5, with D unclear. Germline V lookup: CDR1 LGHNT, CDR2 FRNRAP. This CDR3 spans 13 amino acids. The germline V and J ends were trimmed by 1 base and 2 bases, with 3 bases remaining between them. The CDR3 loop reads CASGLGRNQPQHF. Written as DNA, the CDR3 is TGTGCTAGTGGTTTGGGGCGCAATCAGCCCCAGCATTTT.

This clonotype was seen more than once but under ten times. This chain joins TRBV2 and TRBJ2-7; D unresolved. Germline CDR1 reads SNHLY; CDR2 reads FYNNEI. Trimming took 6 bases from V and 4 from J, leaving 7 bases between them. There are 11 residues in the CDR3. CDR3 nucleotides: TGTGCCAGCAGCGAATTTTACGAGCAGTACTTC. It translates to CASSEFYEQYF.

The CDR3 DNA reads TGTGCCAGCAGTTACTCCCTCAGCGGGGGGGCCTCGAATGAGCAGTTCTTC. Its translation is CASSYSLSGGASNEQFF. The rearrangement uses TRBV6-2 or TRBV6-3 and TRBJ2-1; 10 nucleotides match TRBD2. CDR3 length: 17 residues. Germline V gives CDR1 MNHEY, CDR2 SVGEGT. V shed 0 bases and J 7 bases; nucleotides not matched to a gene: 9.

This clonotype occurred a few times. V usage is TRBV7-2 and J usage is TRBJ1-5; D gene uncertain. Germline CDR1 SGHTA, CDR2 FQGNSA. CDR3 length equals 13 residues. V gave up 4 bases and J gave up 4 bases, with 8 bases separating them. DNA of the CDR3: TGTGCCAGCAGCTCCCGTGGGAATCAGCCCCAGCATTTT. The encoded protein is CASSSRGNQPQHF.

The J gene is TRBJ1-1, the V gene TRBV9; unclear D gene. Germline loops: CDR1 SGDLS, CDR2 YYNGEE. The CDR3 length is 15 residues. The V end lost 0 bases, the J end lost 1 base, and 10 bases lay between the germline ends. CDR3 residues: CASSVEGNRNTEAFF. DNA for the CDR3: TGTGCCAGCAGCGTAGAAGGCAACAGGAACACTGAAGCTTTCTTT.